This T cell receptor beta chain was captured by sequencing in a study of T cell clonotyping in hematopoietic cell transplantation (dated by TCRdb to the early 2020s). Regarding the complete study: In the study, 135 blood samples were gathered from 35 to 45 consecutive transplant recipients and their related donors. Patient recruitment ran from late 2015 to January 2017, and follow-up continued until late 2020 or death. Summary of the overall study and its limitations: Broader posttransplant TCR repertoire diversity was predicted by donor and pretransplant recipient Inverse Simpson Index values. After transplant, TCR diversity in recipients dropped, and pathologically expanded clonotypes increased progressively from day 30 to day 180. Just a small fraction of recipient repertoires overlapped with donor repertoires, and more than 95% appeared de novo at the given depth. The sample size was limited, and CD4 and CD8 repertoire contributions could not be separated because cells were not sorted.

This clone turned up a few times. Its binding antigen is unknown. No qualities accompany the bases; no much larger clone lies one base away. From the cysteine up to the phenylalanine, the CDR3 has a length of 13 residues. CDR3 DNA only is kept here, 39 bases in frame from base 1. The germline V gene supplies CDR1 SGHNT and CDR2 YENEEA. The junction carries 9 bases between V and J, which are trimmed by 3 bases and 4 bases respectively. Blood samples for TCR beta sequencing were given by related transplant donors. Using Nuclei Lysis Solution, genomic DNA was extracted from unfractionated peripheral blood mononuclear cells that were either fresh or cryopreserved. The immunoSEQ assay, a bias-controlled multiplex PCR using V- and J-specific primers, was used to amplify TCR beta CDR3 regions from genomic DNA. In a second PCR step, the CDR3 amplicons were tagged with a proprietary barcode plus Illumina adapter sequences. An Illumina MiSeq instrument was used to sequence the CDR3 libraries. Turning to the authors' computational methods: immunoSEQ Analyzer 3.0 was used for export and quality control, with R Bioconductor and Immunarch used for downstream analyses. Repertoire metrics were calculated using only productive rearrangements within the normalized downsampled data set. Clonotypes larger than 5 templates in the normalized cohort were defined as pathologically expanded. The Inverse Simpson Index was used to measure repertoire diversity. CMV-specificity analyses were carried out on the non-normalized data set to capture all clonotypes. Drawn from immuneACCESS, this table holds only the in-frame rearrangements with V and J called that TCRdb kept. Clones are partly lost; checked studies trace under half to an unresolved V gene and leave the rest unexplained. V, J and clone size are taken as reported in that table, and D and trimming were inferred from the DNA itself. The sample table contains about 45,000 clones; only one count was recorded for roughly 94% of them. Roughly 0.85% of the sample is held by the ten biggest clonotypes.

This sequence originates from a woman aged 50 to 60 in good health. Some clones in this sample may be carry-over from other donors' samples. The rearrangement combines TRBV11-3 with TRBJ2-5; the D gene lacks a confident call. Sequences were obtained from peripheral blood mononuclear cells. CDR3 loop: CASSLERLETQYF. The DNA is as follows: TGTGCCAGCAGCTTGGAACGGCTAGAGACCCAGTACTTC. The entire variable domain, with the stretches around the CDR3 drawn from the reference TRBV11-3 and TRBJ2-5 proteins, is EAGVVQSPRYKIIEKKQPVAFWCNPISGHNTLYWYLQNLGQGPELLIRYENEEAVDDSQLPKDRFSAERLKGVDSTLKIQPAELGDSAVYLCASSLERLETQYFGPGTRLLVL.